The text below deals with one T cell receptor beta chain. The antigen remains unidentified. The sample belongs to a study of cytomegalovirus exposure and HLA in healthy donors. Points from the study as a whole: Clusters of TCRs from the first cohort tended to co-occur in the roughly 120 validation repertoires (as a later analysis found). In vitro work confirmed that a few CMV-associated chains recognize CMV antigens.

CDR3 size: 16 residues. The germline gives CDR1 MNHEY, CDR2 SMNVEV (reference sequence). Trimming pared 6 bases from V and 4 bases from J, leaving 18 bases between. Separate from the roughly 730-subject first cohort, the approximately 120-subject validation cohort was the one that the donors belonged to. Libraries were prepared by immunoSEQ multiplex PCR; TCRdb keeps only in-frame clonotypes and omits some of them. The table includes 90,000 to 100,000 clones, roughly 84% detected once. Sequencing was performed on PBMCs. J is TRBJ2-2 and V is TRBV27; tentative D call: TRBD2 (6 bases). The clonotype was recovered from a young man in good health and CMV-seropositive. The CDR3 loop is CASSHGRGRGTGELFF. The CDR3 DNA is TGTGCCAGCAGCCACGGGCGGGGTAGGGGCACCGGGGAGCTGTTTTTT.